Below, 23 T cell receptor beta chains from the same sample are listed, as sequenced in a study of PD-L1 blockade in urothelial cancer. Documented time point: pretreatment peripheral blood. The data were produced by immunoSEQ multiplex PCR, yet TCRdb's version contains in-frame clones alone and is incomplete. This table has tens of thousands of clones, about 83% appearing once. Sequences were derived from PBMCs, sampled around atezolizumab (anti-PD-L1) treatment. These receptors came from a woman in her 70s with urothelial cancer.

The chain carries TRBV27 and TRBJ2-1; 8 bases match TRBD1. Unmatched junction bases numbered 3, after V lost 1 base and J lost 1 base. In germline, CDR1 is MNHEY, CDR2 SMNVEV (reference sequence). This CDR3 has 16 residues. The CDR3 loop is CASSLLTGGSYNEQFF. CDR3 DNA sequence: TGTGCCAGCAGTTTATTAACAGGGGGATCCTACAATGAGCAGTTCTTC.

V is TRBV4-2 and J is TRBJ2-5; TRBD2 agrees at 9 bases. V lost 1 base to trimming and J lost 4 bases; unmatched junction nucleotides: 7. The CDR3 runs 16 residues. Germline loops: CDR1 LGHNA, CDR2 YNFKEQ. CDR3 in amino acids: CASSQVPAGGRETQYF. CDR3 sequence (DNA): TGTGCCAGCAGCCAAGTTCCAGCGGGGGGAAGAGAGACCCAGTACTTC.

This chain links TRBV2 with TRBJ2-1; 15 nucleotides line up with TRBD2. With 6 bases clipped from V and 7 bases from J, the junction kept 1 base outside the gene matches. CDR1 SNHLY and CDR2 FYNNEI come from the germline V gene. This CDR3 contains 14 residues. The CDR3, as DNA: TGTGCCAGCAGCGGGACTAGCGGGAGGAATGAGCAGTTCTTC. Protein product: CASSGTSGRNEQFF. Using reference TRBV2 and TRBJ2-1 for the parts outside the CDR3, the full variable domain is EPEVTQTPSHQVTQMGQEVILRCVPISNHLYFYWYRQILGQKVEFLVSFYNNEISEKSEIFDDQFSVERPDGSNFTLKIRSTKLEDSAMYFCASSGTSGRNEQFFGPGTRLTVL.

The gene calls are TRBV28 and TRBJ2-7; D is unclear. The CDR3 has 15 amino acids. V shed 7 bases and J shed 0 bases, with 16 bases lying between them. Germline loops: CDR1 MDHEN, CDR2 SYDVKM. DNA of the CDR3: TGTGCCAGCATGGGTCCCCTGAGGAGCTCCTACGAGCAGTACTTC. Translating gives CASMGPLRSSYEQYF.

The chain employs TRBV9 and TRBJ2-5, with D perhaps TRBD2 (6 bases). The CDR3 runs 14 residues. Deletions cut 2 bases from V and 2 bases from J, with 10 bases between. Germline assignment: CDR1 SGDLS and CDR2 YYNGEE. CDR3 sequence reads: CASSVRGLQETQYF. CDR3 bases: TGTGCCAGCAGCGTCCGGGGGTTGCAAGAGACCCAGTACTTC.

V is TRBV10-2 and J is TRBJ2-1; 10 bases agree with TRBD2. The CDR3 contains 18 residues. V dropped 6 bases and J dropped 1; count of bases not matched to a gene: 12. Germline CDR1 WSHSY, CDR2 SAAADI. The CDR3 reads CASSALFLAGDSYNEQFF. CDR3 DNA: TGCGCCAGCAGCGCCTTGTTCCTAGCGGGGGATTCCTACAATGAGCAGTTCTTC.

The chain has TRBV30 and TRBJ1-3, with TRBD1 as a possible D gene (6 bases). Germline CDR1 and CDR2: GTSNPN and SVGIG (reference sequence). The V and J ends lost 2 bases and 1 base respectively, with 6 bases between them. The length of the CDR3 is 13 residues. The CDR3 DNA reads as TGTGCCTGGAGTAGGGGGTCTGGAAACACCATATATTTT. The encoded protein is CAWSRGSGNTIYF.

This chain links TRBV6-5 with TRBJ2-2, with 10 nucleotides matching TRBD1. Trimming removed 6 bases from V and 7 bases from J; junction bases left unmatched: 8. Germline assignment: CDR1 MNHEY and CDR2 SVGAGI. The CDR3 runs to 15 residues. In DNA form, the CDR3 reads TGTGCCAGCAGCTCCGGGACAGGGGCCGACGGGGAGCTGTTTTTT. Its translation is CASSSGTGADGELFF.

J is TRBJ1-3 and V is TRBV6-1; D is unclear. Trimming shortened V by 1 base and J by 3 bases, and 7 bases separated the two germline ends. The germline gives CDR1 MNHNS, CDR2 SASEGT. This CDR3 region has 14 residues. CDR3 loop: CASSEGGIGNTIYF. The DNA for the CDR3 is TGTGCCAGCAGTGAAGGAGGTATTGGAAACACCATATATTTT.

This clone occurred once. CDR3 coding DNA: TGTGCCAGCAGGCGGACAGGGGACACCGGGGAGCTGTTTTTT. Translated, it gives CASRRTGDTGELFF. The chain is built from TRBV2 and TRBJ2-2; 9 bases are shared with TRBD1. The J segment lost 3 bases and the V segment lost 6 bases, leaving 2 bases of the junction unmatched. Germline CDR1 is SNHLY and CDR2 is FYNNEI. The CDR3 is 14 residues long.

J is TRBJ2-5 and V is TRBV19, with D maybe TRBD2 (5 bases). Deletions cut 8 bases from V and 0 bases from J, with 10 bases between. This CDR3 contains 13 residues. Germline V gene sequence: CDR1 LNHDA, CDR2 SQIVND (reference sequence). CDR3 sequence reads: CASASGYQETQYF. In DNA form, the CDR3 reads TGTGCCAGTGCAAGCGGCTACCAAGAGACCCAGTACTTC.

The chain carries TRBV27 and TRBJ1-5; the match to TRBD1 covers 10 bases. CDR3 length: 15 residues. The V gene's germline CDR1 is MNHEY and CDR2 SMNVEV (reference sequence). V lost 2 bases to trimming and J lost 6 bases; unmatched junction nucleotides: 4. CDR3 residues: CASSLQGQGLQPQHF. The CDR3 DNA is TGTGCCAGCAGTTTACAGGGACAGGGGCTTCAGCCCCAGCATTTT.

The rearrangement uses TRBV6-1 and TRBJ2-4; perhaps TRBD1 as D (6 bases). V was trimmed by 4 bases and J by 7 bases, leaving 17 bases between them. This CDR3 is 15 amino acids long. Germline-derived CDR1 and CDR2 are MNHNS and SASEGT. CDR3 in amino acids: CASSGYRVKGNIQYF. As DNA, the CDR3 is TGTGCCAGCAGTGGATACAGGGTTAAAGGGAACATTCAGTACTTC.

The V call is TRBV30, the J call TRBJ1-1; D unclear. This CDR3 region has 13 residues. Germline CDR1 is GTSNPN and CDR2 is SVGIG (reference sequence). The V end lost 2 bases, the J end lost 1 base, and 8 bases lay between the germline ends. The CDR3 loop is CAWSLYTNTEAFF. The DNA of the CDR3 is TGTGCCTGGAGTCTATATACGAACACTGAAGCTTTCTTT. The variable domain in full, completed from reference TRBV30 and TRBJ1-1, reads SQTIHQWPATLVQPVGSPLSLECTVEGTSNPNLYWYRQAAGRGLQLLFYSVGIGQISSEVPQNLSASRPQDRQFILSSKKLLLSDSGFYLCAWSLYTNTEAFFGQGTRLTVV.

The chain carries TRBV28 and TRBJ2-5; the match to TRBD1 covers 7 bases. This CDR3 is 14 amino acids long. Germline V gives CDR1 MDHEN, CDR2 SYDVKM. Losses at the gene ends were 5 bases for V and 9 bases for J; bases not matched to a gene: 12. The CDR3 protein is CASSHGQVVMAQYF. The CDR3 coding sequence is TGTGCCAGCAGTCACGGACAGGTGGTGATGGCCCAGTACTTC.

The rearrangement uses TRBV30 and TRBJ1-1, with D tentatively TRBD1 (5 bases). The CDR3 runs to 11 residues. Germline assignment: CDR1 GTSNPN and CDR2 SVGIG (reference sequence). Trimming left V 0 bases short and J 7 bases short, with 6 bases between. The CDR3 reads CAWSVQVEAFF. Written as DNA, the CDR3 is TGTGCCTGGAGTGTACAGGTTGAAGCTTTCTTT.

This chain's CDR3 is CASSQDRGETITEAFF. In DNA, the CDR3 is TGTGCCAGCAGCCAAGATCGGGGGGAGACGATCACTGAAGCTTTCTTT. The J gene is TRBJ1-1, the V gene TRBV4-2; TRBD1 might be the D (5 bases). The germline CDR1 and CDR2 sequences are LGHNA and YNFKEQ. The CDR3 has 16 amino acids. V shed 0 bases and J shed 4 bases, with 15 bases lying between them.

The chain combines TRBV5-1 with TRBJ1-3; D is unclear. The CDR3 is 15 residues long. CDR1 SGHRS and CDR2 YFSETQ come from the germline V gene. V gave up 0 bases and J gave up 0 bases, with 7 bases separating them. The CDR3, as DNA: TGCGCCAGCAGCTTGGGGGAGTCCTCTGGAAACACCATATATTTT. Its protein product is CASSLGESSGNTIYF.

Only one count was recorded for this clone. The rearrangement joins TRBV7-2 to TRBJ2-1; the match to TRBD2 covers 11 bases. Germline-derived CDR1 and CDR2 are SGHTA and FQGNSA. The trim removed 3 bases at V and 4 bases at J, leaving 5 bases unmatched. This CDR3 contains 16 residues. DNA of the CDR3: TGTGCCAGCAGCTTGTTTGGGACTAGCGGTTACAATGAGCAGTTCTTC. It encodes CASSLFGTSGYNEQFF.

The J gene is TRBJ2-7, the V gene TRBV6-5, with 8 bases that match TRBD1. This CDR3 comprises 15 residues. Per germline, CDR1 MNHEY and CDR2 SVGAGI. J was trimmed by 1 base and V by 10 bases; bases with no gene match: 12. Here the CDR3 reads CAKGLDRDGSYEQYF. CDR3 nucleotide sequence: TGTGCCAAGGGACTGGACAGGGATGGTTCCTACGAGCAGTACTTC.

The chain combines TRBV5-1 with TRBJ2-4; 12 bases are a match to TRBD2. J gave up 0 bases and V 6 bases, and 7 bases lay outside the gene matches. The CDR3 has 17 residues. Germline loops: CDR1 SGHRS, CDR2 YFSETQ. The CDR3 sequence is CASTRTSGGTAKNIQYF. The CDR3 coding sequence is TGCGCCAGCACCAGAACTAGCGGGGGGACAGCCAAAAACATTCAGTACTTC.

The chain combines TRBV12-5 with TRBJ2-7; D remains ambiguous. CDR1 is LGHNT and CDR2 is FRNRAP in the germline V gene. The CDR3 consists of 13 residues. The V gene lost 4 bases and the J gene lost 7 bases, with 14 bases spanning the gap. The CDR3 is CASGSRGPGEQYF. For the CDR3, the DNA is TGTGCTAGTGGTTCCCGTGGGCCAGGTGAGCAGTACTTC.

This clone showed up just once. The chain is built from TRBV9 and TRBJ2-5, with 9 bases fitting TRBD1. Germline V lookup: CDR1 SGDLS, CDR2 YYNGEE. Trimming removed 4 bases from V and 2 bases from J; junction bases left unmatched: 12. This CDR3 region has 17 residues. The CDR3 DNA sequence: TGTGCCAGCAGCCCACAATGGCTGGACAGGGGTCAAGAGACCCAGTACTTC. Translation: CASSPQWLDRGQETQYF.